This T cell receptor (beta chain) was sequenced for a study of blood T cell repertoires in COVID-19. Per the study methods: Quantification of nucleated cells was approximated via reference gene primer amplification. The protocol was immunoSEQ multiplex PCR, while the TCRdb copy is restricted to in-frame clones and leaves out a portion. The V and J calls and the clone size are those of that table, but D and trimming were determined from the DNA. The sample comprises hundreds of thousands of clones, about nine tenths of which are singletons, and around 2.6% rests with the top ten. Germline CDR1 and CDR2: SGHTA and FQGNSA. The V segment lost 5 bases and the J segment 0 bases; nucleotides outside the gene matches: 11. The CDR3 is 17 residues long.

Material: PBMCs or T cells enriched from blood (not recorded which). The rearrangement links TRBV7-2 to TRBJ2-3; TRBD1 matches 7 bases. This receptor was taken from a woman in her 30s with acute COVID-19. CDR3: CASSARQGRPSTDTQYF. Here the CDR3 DNA reads TGTGCCAGCAGCGCAAGACAGGGAAGACCTAGCACAGATACGCAGTATTTT.